Below, 18 T cell receptor beta chains from the same sample are listed, as sequenced in a study of shared T cell receptors in the human thymus. Profiling relied on immunoSEQ multiplex PCR, and the TCRdb table lists in-frame clones only, not all of them. Of 500,000 to 750,000 clones in the sample, roughly 90% are singletons; the top ten hold around 0.01%. These data were likewise used in another study, on human thymus T cells.

Sequenced input: thymocytes. These receptors came from a boy younger than two with a congenital heart defect.

The chain joins TRBV14 to TRBJ2-1, with TRBD1 as a possible D gene (6 bases). Deletions cut 3 bases from V and 10 bases from J, with 13 bases between. CDR3 size: 13 residues. Germline CDR1 reads SGHDN; CDR2 reads FVKESK. The CDR3 reads CASSHPGQKEQFF. CDR3 coding DNA: TGTGCCAGCAGCCACCCCGGACAGAAGGAGCAGTTCTTC.

The rearrangement links TRBV27 to TRBJ2-7; 10 bases agree with TRBD2. The CDR3 totals 15 residues. Germline V gives CDR1 MNHEY, CDR2 SMNVEV (reference sequence). V dropped 7 bases and J dropped 3; count of bases not matched to a gene: 9. Written as DNA, the CDR3 is TGTGCCAGCACCCCCAGCGGGGGGGGAGGCTACGAGCAGTACTTC. Protein sequence: CASTPSGGGGYEQYF.

This clone was seen just once. J is TRBJ2-7 and V is TRBV11-2; 9 bases fit TRBD1. V was clipped by 1 base and J by 12 bases; unmatched bases: 10. This CDR3 has 14 amino acids. Germline CDR1 is SGHAT and CDR2 is FQNNGV. DNA for the CDR3: TGTGCCAGCAGCTTAGGGGACAGGGAAAATCCCCTGTACTTC. Translation: CASSLGDRENPLYF. The whole variable domain, remainder taken from reference TRBV11-2 and TRBJ2-7, is EAGVAQSPRYKIIEKRQSVAFWCNPISGHATLYWYQQILGQGPKLLIQFQNNGVVDDSQLPKDRFSAERLKGVDSTLKIQPAKLEDSAVYLCASSLGDRENPLYFGPGTRLTVT.

V and J are TRBV19 and TRBJ1-2; 10 bases align to TRBD1. CDR3 length: 13 residues. CDR1 is LNHDA, CDR2 SQIVND, per germline (reference sequence). V lost 7 bases, J lost 7 bases, and 6 bases stayed unmatched. CDR3 coding DNA: TGTGCCAGTACCCGACAGGGGGCGTTTGGCTACACCTTC. This sequence encodes CASTRQGAFGYTF.

This CDR3 reads CASSQGCGGGTDTQYF. As DNA, the CDR3 is TGCGCCAGCAGCCAAGGATGTGGGGGCGGCACAGATACGCAGTATTTT. The chain recombines TRBV4-1 with TRBJ2-3; D possibly corresponds to TRBD1 (6 bases). Germline V gene sequence: CDR1 MGHRA, CDR2 YSYEKL. With 1 base removed from V and 1 base from J, the gap between germline ends came to 12 bases. There are 16 residues in the CDR3.

The rearrangement uses TRBV5-5 and TRBJ1-1; 10 nucleotides match TRBD1. Germline CDR1 and CDR2: SGHKS and YYEKEE (reference sequence). The CDR3 contains 14 residues. V lost 6 bases to trimming and J lost 1 base; unmatched junction nucleotides: 3. The CDR3 bases are TGTGCCAGCATGGGGACAGGGGCGAACACTGAAGCTTTCTTT. Translation: CASMGTGANTEAFF.

This chain links TRBV5-8 with TRBJ1-1, with TRBD1 identical over 11 bases. The CDR3 sequence is 15 residues long. Germline V gene lookup returns CDR1 SGHTS and CDR2 YDEGEE. V was pared by 3 bases and J by 4 bases, with 5 bases of the junction left unmatched. The CDR3 coding sequence is TGTGCCAGCAGCTCCCGGGACAGGGGGAGCACTGAAGCTTTCTTT. Encoded protein: CASSSRDRGSTEAFF. The full variable domain, completed using reference TRBV5-8 and TRBJ1-1, is EAGVTQSPTHLIKTRGQQATLRCSPISGHTSVYWYQQALGLGLQFLLWYDEGEERNRGNFPPRFSGRQFPNYSSELNVNALELEDSALYLCASSSRDRGSTEAFFGQGTRLTVV.

The rearrangement uses TRBV10-3 and TRBJ2-1, with 12 bases fitting TRBD2. There are 17 residues in the CDR3. Germline lookup yields CDR1 ENHRY and CDR2 SYGVKD. V trimming: 10 bases; J trimming: 8 bases; junction bases outside the gene matches: 18. The CDR3 sequence is CATLSSGRAGACDEQFF. CDR3 bases: TGTGCCACTCTATCTAGCGGGAGGGCCGGGGCATGTGATGAGCAGTTCTTC.

V gene TRBV25-1 combines with J gene TRBJ2-1; tentative D call: TRBD2 (5 bases). CDR1 and CDR2 from the germline V gene are MGHDK and SYGVNS. V was trimmed by 2 bases and J by 0 bases, leaving 14 bases between them. CDR3 length: 17 amino acids. The CDR3 here is CASSEIFPGSSYNEQFF. The CDR3, as DNA: TGTGCCAGCAGTGAAATTTTCCCGGGGAGCTCCTACAATGAGCAGTTCTTC.

The V call is TRBV11-3, the J call TRBJ1-3, with TRBD1 matching over 8 bases. The CDR3 totals 18 residues. V shed 5 bases, J shed 2 bases, and the junction held 14 bases outside the gene matches. Germline values: CDR1 SGHNT, CDR2 YENEEA. Here the CDR3 reads CASSPDRGLERPGNTIYF. Here the CDR3 DNA reads TGTGCCAGCAGCCCCGACAGGGGTCTGGAGAGACCTGGAAACACCATATATTTT.

The count of this clone is one. The chain uses TRBV19 and TRBJ2-4; 7 bases line up with TRBD1. The CDR3 loop spans 17 amino acids. Germline trimming cut 4 bases from V and 1 base from J; bases unmatched to any gene: 10. CDR1 is LNHDA, CDR2 SQIVND, per germline (reference sequence). The CDR3 sequence: CASSTNRTGPAKNIQYF. In nucleotides, the CDR3 is TGTGCCAGTAGTACAAATAGGACAGGTCCGGCCAAAAACATTCAGTACTTC.

V is TRBV7-7 and J is TRBJ2-3; 8 bases fit TRBD2. The CDR3 length is 16 residues. Trimming cost V 3 bases and J 0 bases; bases outside gene matches: 5. Germline values: CDR1 SSHAT, CDR2 FNYEAQ (reference sequence). Here the CDR3 reads CASSLGGRNSTDTQYF. The CDR3 region has the DNA TGTGCCAGCAGCTTGGGCGGGAGGAATAGCACAGATACGCAGTATTTT.

The genes are TRBV6-1 and TRBJ1-2, with 9 bases lining up with TRBD1. The CDR3 loop spans 17 amino acids. Looked up from germline, CDR1 is MNHNS and CDR2 is SASEGT. J was trimmed by 7 bases and V by 3 bases; bases with no gene match: 15. The CDR3 sequence: CASSDASSGQGASGYTF. The CDR3 coding sequence is TGTGCCAGCAGTGACGCCTCCTCGGGACAGGGAGCGAGTGGCTACACCTTC.

The table lists this clone with a few counts. The V call is TRBV28, the J call TRBJ2-7, with TRBD2 as a possible D gene (6 bases). This CDR3 comprises 14 residues. Germline V gene sequence: CDR1 MDHEN, CDR2 SYDVKM. V was cut by 6 bases and J by 4 bases, with 16 bases left in between. CDR3 in amino acids: CASSPPGLTYEQYF. The DNA for the CDR3 is TGTGCCAGCAGCCCCCCGGGACTCACATACGAGCAGTACTTC.

The V gene is TRBV5-1, the J gene TRBJ1-2, with D hard to call. Trimming left V 0 bases short and J 3 bases short, with 24 bases between. This CDR3 contains 19 residues. Germline lookup yields CDR1 SGHRS and CDR2 YFSETQ. CDR3 sequence (DNA): TGCGCCAGCAGCTTGGTATGGGTGGGAGGGAAAGTACGGGACTATGGCTACACCTTC. The encoded protein is CASSLVWVGGKVRDYGYTF.

The rearrangement joins TRBV27 to TRBJ2-2, with 7 positions matching TRBD2. Germline CDR1 is MNHEY and CDR2 is SMNVEV (reference sequence). Trimming cost V 6 bases and J 7 bases; bases outside gene matches: 11. This CDR3 is built from 15 residues. The CDR3 is CASRGLAGRGGELFF. The CDR3 coding sequence is TGTGCCAGCAGGGGCCTCGCGGGGAGGGGCGGGGAGCTGTTTTTT.

The chain couples TRBV27 to TRBJ2-1; D is possibly TRBD2 (6 bases). V was cut by 5 bases and J by 4 bases, with 12 bases left in between. The CDR3 totals 14 residues. Germline V gives CDR1 MNHEY, CDR2 SMNVEV (reference sequence). The CDR3 nucleotides are TGTGCCAGCAGTCGGCGGGGAGCTTACAATGAGCAGTTCTTC. Protein sequence: CASSRRGAYNEQFF.

This clone was counted between two and nine times. This rearrangement joins TRBV30 to TRBJ2-3, with D possibly matching TRBD2 (5 bases). The CDR3 spans 17 residues. Germline V gene lookup returns CDR1 GTSNPN and CDR2 SVGIG (reference sequence). Trimming removed 5 bases from V and 2 bases from J, with 23 bases in between. The CDR3 DNA follows: TGTGCCTGGCAGAGACGGACTCCTAGTAGAGCCACAGATACGCAGTATTTT. Encoded protein: CAWQRRTPSRATDTQYF.